The 13 T cell receptor beta chains below all came from one sample that was sequenced in a study of cytomegalovirus exposure and HLA in healthy donors. Primers included in the PCR were 60 Vbeta and 13 Jbeta primers. Generated by immunoSEQ multiplex PCR, the TCRdb table keeps only in-frame clones and is missing some. In all, the sample yields 130,000 or so clones. Sequenced input: PBMCs. These receptor sequences come from a woman between 35 and 50 years old in good health and CMV-seropositive.

The chain carries TRBV4-1 and TRBJ2-7; TRBD2 matches at 10 bases. This CDR3 has 14 residues. The junction had 2 bases not matched to a gene; V was cut back by 1 base and J by 5 bases. In germline, CDR1 is MGHRA, CDR2 YSYEKL. CDR3 nucleotide sequence: TGCGCCAGCAGCCAAGGGACTAGCGGCAACGAGCAGTACTTC. It yields the protein CASSQGTSGNEQYF.

V usage is TRBV11-2 and J usage is TRBJ2-4; D might be TRBD2 (5 bases). CDR3 length: 12 residues. Germline V gene data show CDR1 as SGHAT and CDR2 as FQNNGV. The CDR3 protein is CASGGGVNIQYF. CDR3 nucleotide sequence: TGTGCGTCTGGAGGCGGAGTAAACATTCAGTACTTC.

This chain's CDR3 is CASSEAGAGILHYGYTF. CDR3 nucleotides: TGTGCCAGCAGTGAAGCTGGAGCAGGGATATTACACTATGGCTACACCTTC. This chain joins TRBV2 and TRBJ1-2, with D possibly TRBD1 on 5 matching bases. CDR3 size: 17 residues. Germline assignment: CDR1 SNHLY and CDR2 FYNNEI. Trimming removed 0 bases from V and 3 bases from J, with 17 bases in between.

The chain recombines TRBV19 with TRBJ2-1, with 11 bases lining up with TRBD2. Germline V gene sequence: CDR1 LNHDA, CDR2 SQIVND (reference sequence). V was pared by 9 bases and J by 5 bases, with 6 bases of the junction left unmatched. The CDR3 runs 14 residues. CDR3 residues: CASTTSGNNNEQFF. CDR3 nucleotide sequence: TGTGCCAGCACGACTAGCGGGAACAACAATGAGCAGTTCTTC. The full variable domain, completed using reference TRBV19 and TRBJ2-1, is DGGITQSPKYLFRKEGQNVTLSCEQNLNHDAMYWYRQDPGQGLRLIYYSQIVNDFQKGDIAEGYSVSREKKESFPLTVTSAQKNPTAFYLCASTTSGNNNEQFFGPGTRLTVL.

The V and J genes are TRBV28 and TRBJ2-7, with TRBD2 identical over 10 bases. This CDR3 has 14 residues. Unmatched junction bases numbered 4, after V lost 2 bases and J lost 6 bases. Germline V gene data show CDR1 as MDHEN and CDR2 as SYDVKM. The CDR3 loop reads CASSLITSGIEQYF. CDR3 DNA: TGTGCCAGCAGTTTAATTACTAGCGGGATCGAGCAGTACTTC.

This rearrangement joins TRBV28 to TRBJ2-7; possibly TRBD2 for D (6 bases). The CDR3 loop spans 14 amino acids. Germline V CDR1 and CDR2: MDHEN, SYDVKM. The germline V and J ends were trimmed by 2 bases and 2 bases, with 10 bases remaining between them. CDR3 loop: CASSLGGRTYEQYF. The CDR3 bases are TGTGCCAGCAGTTTAGGGGGGAGGACCTACGAGCAGTACTTC.

The CDR3 DNA reads as TGTGCCAGCTCACCTACCCTATCGGGGGGCAAGGGCACTGAAGCTTTCTTT. Its translation is CASSPTLSGGKGTEAFF. V gene TRBV18 combines with J gene TRBJ1-1, with TRBD1 as a possible D gene (6 bases). The germline V gene encodes CDR1 KGHSH and CDR2 LQKENI. This CDR3 contains 17 residues. V lost 3 bases and J 4 bases, leaving 21 bases between the germline ends. The full variable domain, completed using reference TRBV18 and TRBJ1-1, is NAGVMQNPRHLVRRRGQEARLRCSPMKGHSHVYWYRQLPEEGLKFMVYLQKENIIDESGMPKERFSAEFPKEGPSILRIQQVVRGDSAAYFCASSPTLSGGKGTEAFFGQGTRLTVV.

The chain carries TRBV4-1 and TRBJ2-2; 10 bases fit TRBD1. The CDR3 totals 15 residues. Germline CDR1 is MGHRA and CDR2 is YSYEKL. Germline trimming cut 4 bases from V and 7 bases from J; bases unmatched to any gene: 6. The DNA of the CDR3 is TGCGCCAGCAGCCGGACAGGGGGGGGCGACGGGGAGCTGTTTTTT. Its protein product is CASSRTGGGDGELFF.

The chain has TRBV29-1 and TRBJ2-1, with D possibly TRBD2 on 5 matching bases. This CDR3 contains 13 residues. Trimming pared 4 bases from V and 3 bases from J, leaving 10 bases between. Looked up from germline, CDR1 is SQVTM and CDR2 is ANQGSEA. Written as DNA, the CDR3 is TGCAGCGTTGTAGCGACCAACTACAATGAGCAGTTCTTC. It is translated as CSVVATNYNEQFF.

The genes are TRBV2 and TRBJ2-7, with a weak D call TRBD2 (6 bases). Germline V gene data show CDR1 as SNHLY and CDR2 as FYNNEI. This CDR3 spans 16 amino acids. V lost 6 bases and J 4 bases, leaving 22 bases between the germline ends. CDR3 bases: TGTGCCAGCAGGAACGGCGGGGCCTCAGGGCAGTACGAGCAGTACTTC. This sequence encodes CASRNGGASGQYEQYF.

This sequence joins TRBV25-1 and TRBJ1-4, with D unclear. Germline loops: CDR1 MGHDK, CDR2 SYGVNS. This CDR3 spans 13 amino acids. Trimming stripped 8 bases from V and 3 bases from J, with 10 bases between. The CDR3 nucleotides read TGTGCCAGCCAGGCGGGCTCTAATGAAAAACTGTTTTTT. It specifies CASQAGSNEKLFF. Full variable domain (missing parts from reference TRBV25-1 and TRBJ1-4): EADIYQTPRYLVIGTGKKITLECSQTMGHDKMYWYQQDPGMELHLIHYSYGVNSTEKGDLSSESTVSRIRTEHFPLTLESARPSHTSQYLCASQAGSNEKLFFGSGTQLSVL.

The chain employs TRBV29-1 and TRBJ2-1; D is unresolved. Trimming cost V 7 bases and J 9 bases, with 13 bases left between them. The germline V gene has CDR1 SQVTM and CDR2 ANQGSEA. The CDR3 consists of 11 residues. CDR3 region: CSGDSSAEQFF. The CDR3, as DNA: TGCAGCGGTGACTCCAGTGCTGAGCAGTTCTTC.

The genes are TRBV2 and TRBJ2-1, with 8 bases identical to TRBD2. This CDR3 spans 13 amino acids. With 3 bases clipped from V and 12 bases from J, the junction kept 7 bases outside the gene matches. The germline gives CDR1 SNHLY, CDR2 FYNNEI. CDR3 sequence: CASSEGLDLSQFF. DNA of the CDR3: TGTGCCAGCAGTGAGGGACTAGATTTGTCGCAGTTCTTC. Filled out from reference TRBV2 and TRBJ2-1, the complete variable domain reads EPEVTQTPSHQVTQMGQEVILRCVPISNHLYFYWYRQILGQKVEFLVSFYNNEISEKSEIFDDQFSVERPDGSNFTLKIRSTKLEDSAMYFCASSEGLDLSQFFGPGTRLTVL.